This T cell receptor (beta chain) is drawn from a study of Graves' ophthalmopathy and Graves' hyperthyroidism. A remark on this clonotype: As yet, its antigen is unknown.

Study-level results: Blood also carried most expanded thyroid clonotypes exceeding 0.001 frequency.

RNA transcripts provided the template for amplifying TCR beta CDR3 regions. HTBI primers primed a first-round RT-PCR, and a second-round multiplex PCR followed. TCRdb re-called the multiplex PCR reads through MiXCR, storing one row per CDR3 protein. The repertoire consists of some 240,000 distinct CDR3 sequences, with around 50% occurring once and the leading ten covering around half. Germline-derived CDR1 and CDR2 are SGHTA and FQGNSA. V was pared by 4 bases and J by 9 bases, with 7 bases between. The CDR3 is made up of 11 amino acids. This sequence joins TRBV7-2 and TRBJ1-5; D is possibly TRBD1 (5 bases). This receptor was identified in an adult man with Graves' ophthalmopathy. The material sequenced was peripheral blood. As DNA, the CDR3 is TGTGCCAGCAGCTATACAGGGCCCCAGCATTTT. Its translation: CASSYTGPQHF.